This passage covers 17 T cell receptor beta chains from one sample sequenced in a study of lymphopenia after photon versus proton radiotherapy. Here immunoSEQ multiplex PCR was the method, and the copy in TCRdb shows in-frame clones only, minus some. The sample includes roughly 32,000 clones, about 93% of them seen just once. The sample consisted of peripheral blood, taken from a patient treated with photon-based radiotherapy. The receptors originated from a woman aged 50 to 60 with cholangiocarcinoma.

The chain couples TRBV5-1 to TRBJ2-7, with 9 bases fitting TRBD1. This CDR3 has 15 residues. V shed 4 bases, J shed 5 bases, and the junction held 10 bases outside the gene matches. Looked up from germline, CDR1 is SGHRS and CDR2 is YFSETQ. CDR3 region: CASSPNPGTGNEQYF. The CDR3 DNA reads TGCGCCAGCAGCCCCAACCCGGGGACAGGGAACGAGCAGTACTTC. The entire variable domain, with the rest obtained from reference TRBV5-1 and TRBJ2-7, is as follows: KAGVTQTPRYLIKTRGQQVTLSCSPISGHRSVSWYQQTPGQGLQFLFEYFSETQRNKGNFPGRFSGRQFSNSRSEMNVSTLELGDSALYLCASSPNPGTGNEQYFGPGTRLTVT.

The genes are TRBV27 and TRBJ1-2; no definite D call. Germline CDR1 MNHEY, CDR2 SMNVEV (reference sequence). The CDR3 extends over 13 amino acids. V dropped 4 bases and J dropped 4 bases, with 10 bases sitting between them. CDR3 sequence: CASSSRPPYGYTF. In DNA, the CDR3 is TGTGCCAGCAGTTCCCGCCCCCCCTATGGCTACACCTTC.

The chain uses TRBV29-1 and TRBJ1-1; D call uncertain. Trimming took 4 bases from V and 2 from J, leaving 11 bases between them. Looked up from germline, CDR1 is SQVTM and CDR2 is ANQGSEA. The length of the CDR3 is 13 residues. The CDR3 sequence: CSVGLLSNTEAFF. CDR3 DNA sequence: TGCAGCGTTGGGCTGCTTTCCAACACTGAAGCTTTCTTT.

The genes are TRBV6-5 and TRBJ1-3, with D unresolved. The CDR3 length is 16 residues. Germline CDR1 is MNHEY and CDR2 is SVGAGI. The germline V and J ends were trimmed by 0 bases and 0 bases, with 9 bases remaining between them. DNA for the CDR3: TGTGCCAGCAGTTACTCCGGGGTCAGCTCTGGAAACACCATATATTTT. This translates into CASSYSGVSSGNTIYF.

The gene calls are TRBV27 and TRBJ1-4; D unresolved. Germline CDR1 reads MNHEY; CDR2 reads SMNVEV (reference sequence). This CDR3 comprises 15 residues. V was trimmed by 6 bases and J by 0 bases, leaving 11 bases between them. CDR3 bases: TGTGCCAGCAGGATTAGGCATACAACTAATGAAAAACTGTTTTTT. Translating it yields CASRIRHTTNEKLFF.

The DNA for the CDR3 is TGCGCCAGCAGCGGCCTGATGAACACTGAAGCTTTCTTT. Residues: CASSGLMNTEAFF. The rearrangement links TRBV5-1 to TRBJ1-1; D gene uncertain. This CDR3 has 13 amino acids. Germline loops: CDR1 SGHRS, CDR2 YFSETQ. V dropped 4 bases and J dropped 0 bases, with 7 bases sitting between them.

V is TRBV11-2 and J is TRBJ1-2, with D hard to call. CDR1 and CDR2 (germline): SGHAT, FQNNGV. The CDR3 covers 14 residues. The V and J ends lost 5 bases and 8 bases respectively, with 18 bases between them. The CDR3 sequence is CASSPDRALDGYTF. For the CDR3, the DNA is TGTGCCAGCAGCCCCGACCGGGCCTTAGACGGCTACACCTTC.

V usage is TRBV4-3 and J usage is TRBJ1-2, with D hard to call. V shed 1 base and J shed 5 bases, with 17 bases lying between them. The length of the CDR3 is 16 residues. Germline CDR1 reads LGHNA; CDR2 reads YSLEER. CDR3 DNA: TGCGCCAGCAGCCAAGCTGCCCAAGGTAGAGAATATGGCTACACCTTC. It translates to CASSQAAQGREYGYTF.

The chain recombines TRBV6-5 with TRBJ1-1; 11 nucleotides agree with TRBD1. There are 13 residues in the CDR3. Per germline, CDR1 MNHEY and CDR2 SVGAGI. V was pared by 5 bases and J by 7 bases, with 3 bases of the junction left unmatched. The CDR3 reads CASSTGTGGEAFF. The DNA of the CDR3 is TGTGCCAGCAGTACAGGGACAGGGGGTGAAGCTTTCTTT.

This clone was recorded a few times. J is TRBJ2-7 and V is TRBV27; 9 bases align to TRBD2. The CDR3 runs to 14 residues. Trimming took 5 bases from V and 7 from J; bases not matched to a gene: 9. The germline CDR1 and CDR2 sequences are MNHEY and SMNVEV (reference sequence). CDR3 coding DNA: TGTGCCAGCAGTCCGGGACTAGCCTCCTCGGAGCAGTACTTC. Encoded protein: CASSPGLASSEQYF.

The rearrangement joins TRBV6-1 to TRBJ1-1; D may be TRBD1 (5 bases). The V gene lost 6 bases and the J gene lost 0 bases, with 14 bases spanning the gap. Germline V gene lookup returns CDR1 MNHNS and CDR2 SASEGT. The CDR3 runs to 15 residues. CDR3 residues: CASRVGGGMNTEAFF. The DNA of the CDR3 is TGTGCCAGCAGAGTCGGGGGTGGAATGAACACTGAAGCTTTCTTT.

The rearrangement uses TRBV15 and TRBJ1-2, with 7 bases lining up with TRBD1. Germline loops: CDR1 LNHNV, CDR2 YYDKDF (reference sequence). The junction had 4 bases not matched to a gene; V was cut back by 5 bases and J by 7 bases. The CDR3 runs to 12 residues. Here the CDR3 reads CATSSGGVGYTF. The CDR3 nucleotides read TGTGCCACCAGCTCAGGGGGAGTTGGCTACACCTTC.

CDR3 in DNA: TGTGCCAGTAGTATAGTAGGACAGGGGCCAACCTACGAGCAGTACTTC. Its protein is CASSIVGQGPTYEQYF. V gene TRBV19 combines with J gene TRBJ2-7; TRBD1 matches at 9 bases. Losses at the gene ends were 1 base for V and 2 bases for J; bases not matched to a gene: 6. This CDR3 region has 16 residues. Germline V CDR1 and CDR2: LNHDA, SQIVND (reference sequence).

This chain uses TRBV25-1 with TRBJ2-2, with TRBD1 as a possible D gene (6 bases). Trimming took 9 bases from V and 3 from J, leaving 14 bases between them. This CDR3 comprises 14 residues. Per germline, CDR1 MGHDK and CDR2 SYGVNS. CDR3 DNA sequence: TGTGCCAGTACAACCGGGACACACACCGGGGAGCTGTTTTTT. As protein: CASTTGTHTGELFF. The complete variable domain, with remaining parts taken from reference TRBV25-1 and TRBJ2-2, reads EADIYQTPRYLVIGTGKKITLECSQTMGHDKMYWYQQDPGMELHLIHYSYGVNSTEKGDLSSESTVSRIRTEHFPLTLESARPSHTSQYLCASTTGTHTGELFFGEGSRLTVL.

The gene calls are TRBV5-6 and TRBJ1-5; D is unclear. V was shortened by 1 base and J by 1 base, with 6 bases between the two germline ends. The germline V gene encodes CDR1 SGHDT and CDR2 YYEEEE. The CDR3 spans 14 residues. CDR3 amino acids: CASSLSSSNQPQHF. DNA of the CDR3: TGTGCCAGCAGCTTGAGTTCGAGCAATCAGCCCCAGCATTTT.

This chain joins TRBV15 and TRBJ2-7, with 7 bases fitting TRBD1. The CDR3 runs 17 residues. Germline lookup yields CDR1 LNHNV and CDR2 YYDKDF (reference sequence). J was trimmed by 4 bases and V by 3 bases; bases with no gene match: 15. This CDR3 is CATSSPPGQPAPYEQYF. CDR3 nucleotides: TGTGCCACCAGCAGCCCCCCGGGACAGCCAGCTCCATACGAGCAGTACTTC.

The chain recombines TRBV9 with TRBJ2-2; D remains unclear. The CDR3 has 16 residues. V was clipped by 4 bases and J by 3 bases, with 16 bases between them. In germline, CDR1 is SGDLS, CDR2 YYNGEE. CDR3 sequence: CASSSVASRDTGELFF. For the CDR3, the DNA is TGTGCCAGCAGCTCAGTGGCGTCCCGGGACACCGGGGAGCTGTTTTTT. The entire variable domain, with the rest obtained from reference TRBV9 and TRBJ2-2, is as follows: DSGVTQTPKHLITATGQRVTLRCSPRSGDLSVYWYQQSLDQGLQFLIQYYNGEERAKGNILERFSAQQFPDLHSELNLSSLELGDSALYFCASSSVASRDTGELFFGEGSRLTVL.